The source of this T cell receptor (beta chain) is a study of shared clonotypes between healthy human individuals. Points from the study as a whole: Relative to clonotypes present in all four donors, those not shared had lower generation probabilities. The study generally estimated greater richness for naive than memory subsets.

The germline CDR1 and CDR2 sequences are MNHEY and SVGAGI. Trimming left V 4 bases short and J 9 bases short, with 22 bases between. The CDR3 has 16 residues. Comment on this clone: What it binds is not known.

Every contributor of samples was a Caucasian grown-up residing in Nashville, Tennessee. Execution of the assay was at deep level. Sequencing used immunoSEQ multiplex PCR; TCRdb keeps in-frame clones, though not all of them. This repertoire shows some 1 million clones, around four fifths found once; its top ten account for 1.4% to 1.5%. The clonotype originates from a man between 18 and 35 years old in good health. The material sequenced was memory CD4+ T cells sorted from blood. This sample's subset: CD45RA-negative fraction. The chain couples TRBV6-5 to TRBJ2-1; TRBD2 might be the D (7 bases). The CDR3: CASSLNRGALKSEQFF. The CDR3 DNA follows: TGTGCCAGCAGTTTAAATCGGGGGGCCTTAAAAAGTGAGCAGTTCTTC.